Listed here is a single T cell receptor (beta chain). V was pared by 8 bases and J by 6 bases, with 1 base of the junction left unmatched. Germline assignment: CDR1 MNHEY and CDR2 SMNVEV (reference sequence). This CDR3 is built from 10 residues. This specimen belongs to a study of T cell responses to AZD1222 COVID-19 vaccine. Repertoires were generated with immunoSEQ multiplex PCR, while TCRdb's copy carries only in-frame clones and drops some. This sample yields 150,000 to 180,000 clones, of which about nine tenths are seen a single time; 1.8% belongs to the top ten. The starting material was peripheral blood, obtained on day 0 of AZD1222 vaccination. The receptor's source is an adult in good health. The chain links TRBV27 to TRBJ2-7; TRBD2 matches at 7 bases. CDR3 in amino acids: CASGGVEQYF. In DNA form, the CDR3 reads TGTGCCAGCGGGGGGGTCGAGCAGTACTTC.